A selection of T cell receptor beta chains follows, all from one sample in a study of regulatory T cells in long-lasting Graves disease. In TCRdb, the multiplex PCR reads were re-called with MiXCR into one record per CDR3 protein. The table records some 370,000 distinct CDR3 sequences, roughly 20% of them present only once. The specimen comprised peripheral blood mononuclear cells (PBMCs), sampled when the disease was refractory, from a patient treated with antithyroid drugs. These receptors were taken from a female donor with Graves disease. CDR3s include the opening cysteine and the closing phenylalanine or tryptophan. A D gene is named only where the DNA matches it firmly. The size field is filled for only some rows; it gives once, few, many or a size class.

V	J	size	D	DNA	CDR3
TRBV18	TRBJ2-7	few	TRBD1	TGTGCCAGCTCACAGGGACAGCATATTTACGAGCAGTACTTC	CASSQGQHIYEQYF
TRBV6-5	TRBJ2-5	many	NA	TGTGCCAGCAGTTACAACCCTCTTATCCAAGAGACCCAGTACTTC	CASSYNPLIQETQYF
TRBV7-3	TRBJ2-3	few	TRBD2	TGTGCCAGCAGCTTAAAACCAGCGGGAGGGCCCACAGATACGCAGTATTTT	CASSLKPAGGPTDTQYF
TRBV2	TRBJ1-3	NA	NA	TGTGCCAGCCGGCGAACGGCATCGGCGGACACCATATATTTT	CASRRTASADTIYF
TRBV4-3	TRBJ1-5	NA	NA	TGCGCCAGCAGCCAAGATAGGTACAATCAGCCCCAGCATTTT	CASSQDRYNQPQHF
TRBV7-8	TRBJ2-7	many	TRBD2	TGTGCCAGCAGCTTAGGTAGCGGGAGGGCCGGTTTAGCCGAGCAGTACTTC	CASSLGSGRAGLAEQYF
TRBV7-6	TRBJ1-5	once	NA	TGTGCCAGCAGCTTGGACTCTCGGGGGCCCCAGCATTTT	CASSLDSRGPQHF
TRBV5-1	TRBJ1-1	few	TRBD1	TGCGCCAGCAGCTTGGAGACAGGGATCACTGAAGCTTTCTTT	CASSLETGITEAFF
TRBV7-9	TRBJ1-1	NA	NA	TGTGCCAGCAGCTCCCTTGGGTCAAAGAACACTGAAGCTTTCTTT	CASSSLGSKNTEAFF
TRBV7-8	TRBJ2-7	few	TRBD1	TGTGCCAGCAGCTTAGTTGGTCAGGGGGCGATTCCTTATCCCTACGAGCAGTACTTC	CASSLVGQGAIPYPYEQYF
TRBV5-5	TRBJ2-7	NA	NA	TGTGCCAGCAGCCCGGTTTGGTCGGGACATACTACCGAGGAGCAGTACTTC	CASSPVWSGHTTEEQYF
TRBV6-1	TRBJ2-3	NA	NA	TGTGCCAGCGTAAGCGCCCTAGGGGTTACGCAGTATTTT	CASVSALGVTQYF